This is a list of T cell receptor beta chains from one sample in a study of T-cell memory formation after mild COVID-19. MiXCR, applied by TCRdb to the 5' RACE reads, yields one record per CDR3 protein. The sample records roughly 130,000 distinct CDR3 sequences, about 17% being singletons. Source material: PBMCs or a T cell subset sorted from them (not recorded which). These receptors all stem from an adult woman who had mild COVID-19 (a few samples of this study predate the infection). Cell type and time point are not known. Each CDR3 is given with its conserved first and last residue. A D gene is named only where the DNA matches it firmly. Rows give clone size only sometimes, using once, few, many, or a class for an expanded clone.

>TRBV7-3|TRBJ2-7|TRBD1|few
TGTGCCAGCAGCCCCGGGACAGGTGTACCCTACGAGCAGTACTTC
CASSPGTGVPYEQYF
>TRBV12-3/TRBV12-4|TRBJ1-2|.|.
TGTGCCAGCAGTCCCCTTTCGGGGAGGCCAAGTCTTGGCTACACCTTC
CASSPLSGRPSLGYTF
>TRBV7-2|TRBJ2-1|TRBD2|.
TGTGCCAGCAGGGGGGGGAGGGCCGGAAATGAGCAGTTCTTC
CASRGGRAGNEQFF
>TRBV15|TRBJ2-4|TRBD2|few
TGTGCCACCAGCCCCGCGGGAGGAGTAAAGCTAGCCAAAAACATTCAGTACTTC
CATSPAGGVKLAKNIQYF
>TRBV5-1|TRBJ2-4|TRBD2|many
TGCGCCAGCAGCCCGGGAGGGTCGGAAAACATTCAGTACTTC
CASSPGGSENIQYF
>TRBV7-8|TRBJ2-3|.|.
TGTGCCAGCAGCACGCGTGGAGGAACAGATACGCAGTATTTT
CASSTRGGTDTQYF
>TRBV7-9|TRBJ1-1|.|.
TGTGCCAGCAGCTTTCCAGGCGTAGGGTATGAAGCTTTCTTT
CASSFPGVGYEAFF
>TRBV5-1|TRBJ2-5|.|few
TGCGCCAGCAGCTTGGGGACTGTGGCGGAGACCCAGTACTTC
CASSLGTVAETQYF
>TRBV11-2|TRBJ2-5|.|.
TGTGCCAGCAGCTCCCACGTGGAGGAAGAGACCCAGTACTTC
CASSSHVEEETQYF
>TRBV4-2|TRBJ2-3|TRBD2|.
TGTGCCAGCAGCCAAGCACTAGCGGGGGGTACAGATACGCAGTATTTT
CASSQALAGGTDTQYF
>TRBV6-5|TRBJ2-1|.|.
TGTGCCAGCAGTTACGGGCTAGACCCTTACAATGAGCAGTTCTTC
CASSYGLDPYNEQFF